This is a list of T cell receptor beta chains from one sample in a study of blood T cell repertoires in COVID-19. The assay was immunoSEQ multiplex PCR, and TCRdb's table has in-frame clones only and misses some. The data hold about 400,000 clones, with approximately 85% observed a single time. The sequencing sample was made of PBMCs or T cells enriched from blood (not recorded which). The receptors here all came from a woman between 40 and 50 years old with acute COVID-19. Both conserved end residues are part of each CDR3. Fields, in order: J gene, V gene, D gene, clone size, CDR3 DNA, CDR3 protein. A D gene is named only where the DNA matches it firmly. Clone size appears in some rows only: once, few, many, or a class for an expanded clone.

>TRBJ2-1|TRBV19|TRBD2|NA
TGTGCCAGTAGTGTCCCCGGGACTAGGGGGTACAATGAGCAGTTCTTC
CASSVPGTRGYNEQFF
>TRBJ1-1|TRBV11-2|TRBD1|NA
TGTGCCAGCAGCTCACAGGGGGCGCGCACTGAAGCTTTCTTT
CASSSQGARTEAFF
>TRBJ1-1|TRBV19|NA|NA
TGTGCCAGTAGTCCGAGGACAATAGGTCCTGAAGCTTTCTTT
CASSPRTIGPEAFF
>TRBJ1-1|TRBV7-9|TRBD1|NA
TGTGCCAGCAGCTTACCAAGGGGGCGGCGACCCATGAACACTGAAGCTTTCTTT
CASSLPRGRRPMNTEAFF
>TRBJ1-1|TRBV7-9|NA|many
TGTGCCAGCAGCATTACTGGGGGCGAATGGGGCACTGAAGCTTTCTTT
CASSITGGEWGTEAFF
>TRBJ1-6|TRBV2|TRBD1|NA
TGTGCCAGCACGGAGGACAGGGGGAATTCACCCCTCCACTTT
CASTEDRGNSPLHF
>TRBJ2-3|TRBV2|TRBD2|NA
TGTGCCAGCAGCACCGGGACTAGCGGGCGAACAGATACGCAGTATTTT
CASSTGTSGRTDTQYF
>TRBJ1-4|TRBV2|TRBD1|NA
TGTGCCAGCAGTCAGGGGGCGGTTGAAAAACTGTTTTTT
CASSQGAVEKLFF
>TRBJ1-5|TRBV6-6|NA|NA
TGTGCCAGCAGCCCCGGACACAATAGCAATCAGCCCCAGCATTTT
CASSPGHNSNQPQHF
>TRBJ2-7|TRBV5-5|TRBD1|NA
TGTGCCAGCAGCTGGTGGACAGGGAACGGCGAGCAGTACTTC
CASSWWTGNGEQYF
>TRBJ1-2|TRBV18|NA|once
TGTGCCAGCTCACCAAGGGAGGCCAACTATGGCTACACCTTC
CASSPREANYGYTF
>TRBJ1-6|TRBV2|NA|NA
TGTGCCAGCAGTGATCAGGGTAATAATTCACCCCTCCACTTT
CASSDQGNNSPLHF
>TRBJ1-5|TRBV5-1|TRBD1|NA
TGCGCCAGCAGCTTGGGGGACAGGAGCAATCAGCCCCAGCATTTT
CASSLGDRSNQPQHF
>TRBJ1-6|TRBV5-1|NA|NA
TGCGCCAGCAGCTTGGAGATGACACCCCCCCTCCACTTT
CASSLEMTPPLHF
>TRBJ1-2|TRBV19|TRBD1|NA
TGTGCCAGTACTCTCCGGGACAGGGGGCTTGGAGGCTACACCTTC
CASTLRDRGLGGYTF
>TRBJ1-1|TRBV27|TRBD1|once
TGTGCCAGCAGTTGGACAGGTCTTACTGAAGCTTTCTTT
CASSWTGLTEAFF
>TRBJ2-4|TRBV3-1/TRBV3-2|TRBD1|few
TGTGCCAGCAGCCATTCCGGACAGGGGGCCGTCGACATTCAGTACTTC
CASSHSGQGAVDIQYF
>TRBJ1-2|TRBV2|TRBD1|few
TGTGCCAGCAGGGGGAGGACAGGGACCTCGAGCTACACCTTC
CASRGRTGTSSYTF